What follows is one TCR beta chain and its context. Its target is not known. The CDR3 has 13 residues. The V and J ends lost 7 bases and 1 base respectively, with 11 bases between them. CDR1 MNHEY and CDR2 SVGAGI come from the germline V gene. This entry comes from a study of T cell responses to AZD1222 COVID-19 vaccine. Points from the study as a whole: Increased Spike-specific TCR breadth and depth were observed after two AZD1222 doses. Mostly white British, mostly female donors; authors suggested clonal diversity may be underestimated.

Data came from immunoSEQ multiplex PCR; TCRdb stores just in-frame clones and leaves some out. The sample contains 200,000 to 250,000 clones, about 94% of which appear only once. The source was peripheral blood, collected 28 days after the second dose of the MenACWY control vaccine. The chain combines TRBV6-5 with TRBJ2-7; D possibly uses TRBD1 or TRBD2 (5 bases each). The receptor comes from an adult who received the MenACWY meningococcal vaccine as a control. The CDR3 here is CASMRDGSYEQYF. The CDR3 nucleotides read TGTGCCAGCATGAGGGACGGGTCCTACGAGCAGTACTTC.